This TCR beta chain was captured by sequencing in a study of shared clonotypes between healthy human individuals. Sequencing was performed with immunoSEQ multiplex PCR; in TCRdb, only in-frame clones are kept and a portion is missing. Among approximately 2,000,000 clones listed, around 90% were seen once. Germline CDR1 MNHEY, CDR2 SMNVEV (reference sequence). The V gene end was trimmed by 0 bases and the J gene end by 8 bases; junction bases not matched to a gene: 13. The CDR3 has 17 amino acids. Material: naive CD4+ T cells from PBMCs. Subset specified: CD45RA+ positively selected. V usage is TRBV27 and J usage is TRBJ1-1, with 9 bases aligning to TRBD1. The clonotype comes from a man aged 18 to 35 in good health. Some clones in this sample may be carry-over from other donors' samples. The CDR3 loop reads CASSLSRVDRGPWEAFF. The CDR3 coding sequence is TGTGCCAGCAGTTTATCAAGGGTGGACAGGGGACCTTGGGAAGCTTTCTTT.